The clone carrying this TCR beta chain occurred many times. What it binds is unknown. The data originate from a study of T cells in Graves' hyperthyroidism and ophthalmopathy. Findings of the study overall: A model using 13 V-J features told ophthalmopathy apart from stable hyperthyroidism.

The diagnostic basis comprised clinical symptoms, serum thyroxine and TRAb, thyroid ultrasound and orbital computed tomography. Using around 10 ml of fresh peripheral blood, PBMCs were prepared. What was amplified from RNA transcripts were TCR beta CDR3 regions. HTBI primers were used for first-round RT-PCR of the TCR CDR3. TCRdb recomputed calls from the multiplex PCR reads with MiXCR, one row per CDR3 protein. The sample consists of 600,000 to 850,000 distinct CDR3 sequences, 18% of them appearing once. The V gene lost 0 bases and the J gene lost 1 base, with 10 bases spanning the gap. Germline CDR1 and CDR2: SGHRS and YFSETQ. The CDR3 sequence is 15 residues long.

Sequenced material: blood. This TCR was sampled from a woman aged 45-65 years with Graves' hyperthyroidism that later progressed to Graves' ophthalmopathy. The chain has TRBV5-1 and TRBJ1-1; a possible D gene is TRBD1 (6 bases). CDR3 sequence: CASSLGTGRNTEAFF. Written as DNA, the CDR3 is TGCGCCAGCAGCTTGGGTACAGGGAGGAACACTGAAGCTTTCTTT.